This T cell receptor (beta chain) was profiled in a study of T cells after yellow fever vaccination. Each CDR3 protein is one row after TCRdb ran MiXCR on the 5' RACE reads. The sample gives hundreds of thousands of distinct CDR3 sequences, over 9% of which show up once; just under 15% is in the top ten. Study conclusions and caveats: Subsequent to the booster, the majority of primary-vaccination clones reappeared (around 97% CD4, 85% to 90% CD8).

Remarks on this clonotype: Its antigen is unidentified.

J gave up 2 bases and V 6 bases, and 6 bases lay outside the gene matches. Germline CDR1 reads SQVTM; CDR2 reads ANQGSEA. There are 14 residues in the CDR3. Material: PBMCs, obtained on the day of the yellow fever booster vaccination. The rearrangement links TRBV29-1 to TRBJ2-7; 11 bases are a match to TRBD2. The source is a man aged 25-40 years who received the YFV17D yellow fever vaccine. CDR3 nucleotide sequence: TGCAGCGTCTCGACTAGCGGGAAAACCTACGAGCAGTACTTC. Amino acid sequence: CSVSTSGKTYEQYF.